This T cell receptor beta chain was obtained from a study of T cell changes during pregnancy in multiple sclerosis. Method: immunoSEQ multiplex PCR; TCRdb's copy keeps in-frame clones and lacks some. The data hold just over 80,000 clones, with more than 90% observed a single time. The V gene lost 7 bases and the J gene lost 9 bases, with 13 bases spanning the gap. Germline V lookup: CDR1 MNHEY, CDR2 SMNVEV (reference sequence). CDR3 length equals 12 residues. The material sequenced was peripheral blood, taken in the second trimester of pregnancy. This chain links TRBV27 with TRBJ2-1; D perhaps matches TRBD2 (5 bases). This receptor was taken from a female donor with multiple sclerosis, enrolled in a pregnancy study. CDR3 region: CASKAVDGEQFF. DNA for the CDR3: TGTGCCAGCAAAGCGGTGGATGGTGAGCAGTTCTTC.